These 14 T cell receptor beta chains came from one sample sequenced in a study of CD8+ T cells in alopecia areata (dated by TCRdb to the late 2010s). Receptors were amplified or captured by the immunoSEQ multiplex PCR assay. For TCR sequencing, RNA was extracted from every sample and reverse transcribed into cDNA to serve as template. This immuneACCESS table, as held by TCRdb, lists in-frame sequences with V and J called but not all clones. Of the missing ones, under half trace to an unresolved V gene in checked studies; the others have no known cause. This sample holds 150,000 to 200,000 clones; around three fifths were observed only once. The biggest ten clones account for around 14% of the sample. Interpreted using the paper, the time point label stands for: around 24 weeks on oral tofacitinib. The sample's treatment or condition label, decoded: oral pan-JAK inhibitor, 5-10 mg twice daily. This material consisted of CD4+ T cells sorted from blood, taken at week 24, from a patient treated with tofacitinib. The receptors were gathered from a human donor with alopecia areata.

V is TRBV7-8 and J is TRBJ1-5, with D perhaps TRBD1 (5 bases). Looked up from germline, CDR1 is SGHVS and CDR2 is FQNEAQ. Trimming took 1 base from V and 7 from J, leaving 14 bases between them. The CDR3 is 15 residues long. In DNA form, the CDR3 reads TGTGCCAGCAGCTTAGGGGCAGGGCTAGGGCAGCCCCAGCATTTT. It specifies CASSLGAGLGQPQHF.

CDR3 sequence reads: CASNGGPRETQYF. In DNA form, the CDR3 reads TGTGCCAGCAACGGCGGGCCGCGGGAGACCCAGTACTTC. The chain links TRBV2 to TRBJ2-5; tentatively, D is TRBD2 (5 bases). The V end lost 7 bases, the J end lost 5 bases, and 14 bases lay between the germline ends. The CDR3 has 13 residues. Germline CDR1 SNHLY, CDR2 FYNNEI.

The V gene is TRBV2, the J gene TRBJ1-5, with D possibly matching TRBD1 (6 bases). Trimming took off 5 bases at V and 16 bases at J, with 18 bases between the two ends. This CDR3 comprises 12 residues. CDR1 and CDR2 (germline): SNHLY, FYNNEI. The CDR3 region has the DNA TGTGCCAGCAGTCCCGGGACATACACCAGACATTTT. It is translated as CASSPGTYTRHF.

This chain uses TRBV6-5 with TRBJ1-2; D is undetermined. Germline CDR1 and CDR2: MNHEY and SVGAGI. This CDR3 has 15 residues. Trimming removed 0 bases at V and 8 bases at J, with 16 bases between. CDR3 DNA sequence: TGTGCCAGCAGTTACTCAAGTGAGAGCCGTATCGGCTACACCTTC. Translated: CASSYSSESRIGYTF.

The V call is TRBV7-2, the J call TRBJ1-1; D may be TRBD1 (5 bases). Germline V lookup: CDR1 SGHTA, CDR2 FQGNSA. V was clipped by 4 bases and J by 6 bases, with 12 bases between them. The CDR3 totals 13 residues. CDR3 sequence (DNA): TGTGCCAGCAGCTCAAGGACGGGGGCTGAAGCTTTCTTT. The encoded protein is CASSSRTGAEAFF. The full variable domain, with the rest looked up from reference TRBV7-2 and TRBJ1-1, is GAGVSQSPSNKVTEKGKDVELRCDPISGHTALYWYRQSLGQGLEFLIYFQGNSAPDKSGLPSDRFSAERTGGSVSTLTIQRTQQEDSAVYLCASSSRTGAEAFFGQGTRLTVV.

The V call is TRBV7-3, the J call TRBJ2-2; D ambiguous. The CDR3 consists of 13 residues. Per the germline V gene, CDR1 is SGHTA and CDR2 is FQGTGA. Deletions cut 2 bases from V and 3 bases from J, with 4 bases between. CDR3 region: CASSLPDTGELFF. DNA for the CDR3: TGTGCCAGCAGCTTACCGGACACCGGGGAGCTGTTTTTT.

The V call is TRBV30, the J call TRBJ1-2; 8 nucleotides match TRBD1. V shed 2 bases and J 5 bases; nucleotides not matched to a gene: 10. This CDR3 contains 15 residues. Germline CDR1 GTSNPN, CDR2 SVGIG (reference sequence). The CDR3 nucleotides read TGTGCCTGGAGTCCCAATTGGACAGGGCCGTATGGCTACACCTTC. It yields the protein CAWSPNWTGPYGYTF.

This clone was counted only a few times. The chain uses TRBV30 and TRBJ2-5; 12 bases align to TRBD2. This CDR3 contains 12 residues. The germline CDR1 and CDR2 sequences are GTSNPN and SVGIG (reference sequence). V shed 8 bases, J shed 4 bases, and the junction held 2 bases outside the gene matches. The CDR3 DNA reads TGTGCCACGGGACTAGCGGGAGAGACCCAGTACTTC. It is translated as CATGLAGETQYF.

This sequence joins TRBV29-1 and TRBJ1-1, with a tentative D call TRBD1 (6 bases). Trimming stripped 4 bases from V and 3 bases from J, with 6 bases between. Germline V gene lookup returns CDR1 SQVTM and CDR2 ANQGSEA. CDR3 size: 11 residues. In nucleotides, the CDR3 is TGCAGCGTTGCAGGGGACACTGAAGCTTTCTTT. Protein: CSVAGDTEAFF. The entire variable domain, with the rest obtained from reference TRBV29-1 and TRBJ1-1, is as follows: SAVISQKPSRDICQRGTSLTIQCQVDSQVTMMFWYRQQPGQSLTLIATANQGSEATYESGFVIDKFPISRPNLTFSTLTVSNMSPEDSSIYLCSVAGDTEAFFGQGTRLTVV.

The rearrangement uses TRBV27 and TRBJ2-7, with 7 bases fitting TRBD2. V lost 8 bases and J lost 3; bases outside the gene matches: 7. Per germline, CDR1 MNHEY and CDR2 SMNVEV (reference sequence). The CDR3 is 13 amino acids. The CDR3 reads CASGRDYGYEQYF. The CDR3 DNA sequence: TGTGCCAGCGGACGGGACTACGGCTACGAGCAGTACTTC.

This chain connects TRBV9 to TRBJ1-1; D gene unclear. This CDR3 has 13 residues. Germline CDR1 is SGDLS and CDR2 is YYNGEE. The V and J ends lost 1 base and 3 bases respectively, with 7 bases between them. CDR3 sequence: CASSVKTDTEAFF. DNA for the CDR3: TGTGCCAGCAGCGTAAAGACCGACACTGAAGCTTTCTTT.

This chain's CDR3 is CASSWEGDEQYF. Here the CDR3 DNA reads TGCGCCAGCAGCTGGGAGGGAGACGAGCAGTACTTC. The chain employs TRBV5-1 and TRBJ2-7; 7 nucleotides agree with TRBD2. CDR3 size: 12 residues. V dropped 3 bases and J dropped 5; count of bases not matched to a gene: 2. CDR1 is SGHRS and CDR2 is YFSETQ in the germline V gene.

The sample holds a few counts of this clone. This rearrangement joins TRBV5-1 to TRBJ2-3, with D tentatively TRBD1 or TRBD2 (5 bases each). Trimming stripped 5 bases from V and 3 bases from J, with 10 bases between. Germline loops: CDR1 SGHRS, CDR2 YFSETQ. CDR3 length: 13 amino acids. The chain's CDR3 is CASSEGWTDTQYF. The CDR3 DNA sequence: TGCGCCAGCAGTGAGGGGTGGACAGATACGCAGTATTTT.

The chain couples TRBV7-8 to TRBJ2-3; TRBD2 matches at 8 bases. This CDR3 comprises 17 residues. V gave up 6 bases and J gave up 4 bases; unmatched junction bases: 15. Germline V lookup: CDR1 SGHVS, CDR2 FQNEAQ. The CDR3 DNA follows: TGTGCCAGCAGAACGACACGGCGGGGGGCCGGAGCAGATACGCAGTATTTT. It is translated as CASRTTRRGAGADTQYF.